The 9 T cell receptor beta chains listed next were all sequenced from one sample in a study of Ad26.COV2.S vaccination and SARS-CoV-2 variants. The assay was immunoSEQ multiplex PCR, and TCRdb's table has in-frame clones only and misses some. The sample holds about 350,000 clones, about 91% seen once. Specimen: peripheral blood, collected after recovery from COVID-19. The origin of the receptors is a human donor who had recovered from COVID-19.

This clone was observed once. The V call is TRBV7-9, the J call TRBJ2-1; TRBD1 matches at 9 bases. The CDR3 contains 15 residues. Germline CDR1 is SEHNR and CDR2 is FQNEAQ (reference sequence). V lost 4 bases and J lost 7; bases outside the gene matches: 8. CDR3 loop: CASSSRQGEWNEQFF. The CDR3 DNA follows: TGTGCCAGCAGCTCCCGACAGGGGGAGTGGAATGAGCAGTTCTTC.

This sequence joins TRBV7-2 and TRBJ1-3, with D perhaps matching TRBD1 (5 bases). The V gene's germline CDR1 is SGHTA and CDR2 FQGNSA. Deletions cut 2 bases from V and 0 bases from J, with 11 bases between. CDR3 length: 16 residues. The CDR3 bases are TGTGCCAGCAGCTTAATGGGGGTTAGCTCTGGAAACACCATATATTTT. Translated: CASSLMGVSSGNTIYF.

This sequence joins TRBV18 and TRBJ1-2; tentatively, D is TRBD1 (5 bases). CDR3 length equals 14 residues. CDR1 and CDR2 (germline): KGHSH, LQKENI. V lost 3 bases and J lost 3, with 11 bases in between. The CDR3 here is CASSPGGKDYGYTF. The CDR3 DNA reads as TGTGCCAGCTCACCGGGGGGGAAGGACTATGGCTACACCTTC.

The J gene is TRBJ1-2, the V gene TRBV4-3; D is undetermined. Germline V gene lookup returns CDR1 LGHNA and CDR2 YSLEER. V gave up 4 bases and J gave up 7 bases, with 13 bases separating them. This CDR3 comprises 13 residues. The DNA of the CDR3 is TGCGCCAGCAGCCGAAGGGTCGGGTCTGGCTACACCTTC. This encodes CASSRRVGSGYTF.

The V and J genes are TRBV15 and TRBJ1-5; D is undetermined. CDR3 length: 15 residues. V dropped 0 bases and J dropped 0 bases, with 6 bases sitting between them. Germline V lookup: CDR1 LNHNV, CDR2 YYDKDF (reference sequence). The DNA of the CDR3 is TGTGCCACCAGCAGAGAGCGGAGTAGCAATCAGCCCCAGCATTTT. This codes for CATSRERSSNQPQHF.

The chain couples TRBV7-6 to TRBJ1-5, with D possibly matching TRBD1 (5 bases). Deletions cut 4 bases from V and 5 bases from J, with 6 bases between. The CDR3 covers 12 residues. Germline values: CDR1 SGHVS, CDR2 FNYEAQ. The CDR3 DNA follows: TGTGCCAGCAGCTCGGGACATCAGCCCCAGCATTTT. Translated, it gives CASSSGHQPQHF.

V gene TRBV10-3 combines with J gene TRBJ1-1; the match to TRBD1 covers 10 bases. The CDR3 length is 13 residues. Germline trimming cut 9 bases from V and 1 base from J; bases unmatched to any gene: 2. Looked up from germline, CDR1 is ENHRY and CDR2 is SYGVKD. The CDR3 here is CAIRTGGNTEAFF. CDR3 nucleotide sequence: TGTGCCATACGGACAGGGGGGAACACTGAAGCTTTCTTT.

The table lists this clone with a count of one. The V call is TRBV9, the J call TRBJ1-4, with D possibly being TRBD1 (5 bases). This CDR3 has 15 amino acids. V was pared by 4 bases and J by 6 bases, with 16 bases between. Germline V gene lookup returns CDR1 SGDLS and CDR2 YYNGEE. In DNA form, the CDR3 reads TGTGCCAGCAGCTCCCCCGTAGGGGAATATGAAAAACTGTTTTTT. Encoded protein: CASSSPVGEYEKLFF.

The rearrangement joins TRBV29-1 to TRBJ2-1; D gene uncertain. CDR3 length equals 13 residues. The ends were cut back, 0 bases at V and 7 bases at J, with 10 bases in the middle. Germline CDR1 SQVTM, CDR2 ANQGSEA. CDR3 sequence reads: CSVEDPWSNEQFF. In DNA form, the CDR3 reads TGCAGCGTTGAAGATCCGTGGAGTAATGAGCAGTTCTTC.